In this sample, the clone carrying this TCR beta chain turned up many times. During its preparation, the TCRbeta library received unique molecular identifiers. From the PCR reads, TCRdb called clonotypes with MiXCR, one entry per CDR3 protein. The sample contains 360,000 or so distinct CDR3 sequences, 20% of which appear only once. This entry is derived from a study of T-cell reconstitution after alpha-beta-depleted transplantation in children. CDR1 and CDR2 (germline): SQVTM, ANQGSEA. Trimming cost V 7 bases and J 1 base, with 13 bases left between them. The CDR3 totals 13 residues. The chain joins TRBV29-1 to TRBJ1-1; D uncertain. The sequences come from PBMCs from the stem cell graft donor, collected from the stem cell graft. The source of this sequence is a human donor who donated a stem cell graft to a child with acute myeloid leukemia. This CDR3 is CSAERAENTEAFF. DNA for the CDR3: TGCAGCGCGGAGAGGGCTGAGAACACTGAAGCTTTCTTT.